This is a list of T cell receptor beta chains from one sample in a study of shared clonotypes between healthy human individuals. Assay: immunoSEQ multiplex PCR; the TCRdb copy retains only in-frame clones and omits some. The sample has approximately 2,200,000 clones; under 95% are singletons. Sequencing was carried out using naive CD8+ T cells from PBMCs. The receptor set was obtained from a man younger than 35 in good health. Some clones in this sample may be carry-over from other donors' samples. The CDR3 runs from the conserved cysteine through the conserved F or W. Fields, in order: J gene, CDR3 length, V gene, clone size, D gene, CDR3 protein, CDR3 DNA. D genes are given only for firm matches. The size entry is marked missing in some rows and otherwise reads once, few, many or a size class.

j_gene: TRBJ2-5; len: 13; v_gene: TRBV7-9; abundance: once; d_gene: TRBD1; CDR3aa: CASSPGQPVAQYF; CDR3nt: TGTGCCAGCAGCCCGGGACAGCCCGTCGCCCAGTACTTC
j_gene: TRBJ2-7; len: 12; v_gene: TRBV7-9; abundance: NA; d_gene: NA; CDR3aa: CASSGESYEQYF; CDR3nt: TGTGCCAGCAGCGGGGAGTCCTACGAGCAGTACTTC
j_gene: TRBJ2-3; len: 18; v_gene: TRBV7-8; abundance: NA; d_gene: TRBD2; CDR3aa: CASSLPRRLAGVTDTQYF; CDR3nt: TGTGCCAGCAGCTTACCCCGTCGCCTAGCGGGGGTCACAGATACGCAGTATTTT
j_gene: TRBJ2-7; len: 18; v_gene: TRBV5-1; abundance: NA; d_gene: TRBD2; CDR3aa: CASSLEGLAGGPNREQYF; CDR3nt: TGCGCCAGCAGCTTGGAGGGACTAGCGGGAGGGCCAAATCGCGAGCAGTACTTC
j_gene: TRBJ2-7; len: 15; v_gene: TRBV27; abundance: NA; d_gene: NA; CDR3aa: CASSLSQGSSYEQYF; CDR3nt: TGTGCCAGCAGTTTATCGCAGGGGAGCTCCTACGAGCAGTACTTC
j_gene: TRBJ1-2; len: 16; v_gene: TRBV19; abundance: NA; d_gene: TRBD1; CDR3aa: CASSSPGRGRFLDYTF; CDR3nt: TGTGCCAGTAGTTCGCCAGGCAGGGGGCGCTTTCTGGACTACACCTTC
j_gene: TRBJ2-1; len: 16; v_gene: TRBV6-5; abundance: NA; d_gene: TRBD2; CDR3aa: CASSWGRLAVNNEQFF; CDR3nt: TGTGCCAGCAGTTGGGGCAGACTAGCGGTTAACAATGAGCAGTTCTTC
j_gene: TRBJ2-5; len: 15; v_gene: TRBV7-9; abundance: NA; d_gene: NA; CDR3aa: CASSLRRDLEETQYF; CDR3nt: TGTGCCAGCAGCTTAAGGCGGGACCTAGAGGAGACCCAGTACTTC
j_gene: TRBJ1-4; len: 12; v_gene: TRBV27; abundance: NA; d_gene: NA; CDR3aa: CASSSTNEKLFF; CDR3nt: TGTGCCAGCAGCTCTACTAATGAAAAACTGTTTTTT
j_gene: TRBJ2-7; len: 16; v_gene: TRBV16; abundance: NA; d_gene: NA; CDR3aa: CASSQGFTGNSYEQYF; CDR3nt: TGTGCCAGCAGCCAAGGGTTTACAGGGAATTCCTACGAGCAGTACTTC
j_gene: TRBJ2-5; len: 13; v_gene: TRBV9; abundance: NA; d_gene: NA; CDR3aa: CASSYNPGETQYF; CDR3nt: TGTGCCAGCAGCTACAATCCGGGAGAGACCCAGTACTTC
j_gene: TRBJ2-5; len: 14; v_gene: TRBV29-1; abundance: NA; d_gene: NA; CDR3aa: CSVAGELWQETQYF; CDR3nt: TGCAGCGTTGCAGGGGAATTATGGCAAGAGACCCAGTACTTC
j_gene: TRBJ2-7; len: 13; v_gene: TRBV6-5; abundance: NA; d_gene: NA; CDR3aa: CASSYSSLYEQYF; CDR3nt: TGTGCCAGCAGTTACTCGAGTCTCTACGAGCAGTACTTC
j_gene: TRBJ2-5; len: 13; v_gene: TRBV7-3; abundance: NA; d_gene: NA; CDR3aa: CASSLNVGETQYF; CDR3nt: TGTGCCAGCAGCTTAAATGTGGGAGAGACCCAGTACTTC
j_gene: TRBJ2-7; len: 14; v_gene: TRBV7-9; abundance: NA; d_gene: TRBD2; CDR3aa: CASADSGRFGEQYF; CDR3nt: TGTGCCAGCGCAGATAGCGGGAGGTTTGGCGAGCAGTACTTC
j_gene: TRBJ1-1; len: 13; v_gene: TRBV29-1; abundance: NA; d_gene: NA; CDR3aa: CSVEDRLNTEAFF; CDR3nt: TGCAGCGTTGAAGACAGGCTGAACACTGAAGCTTTCTTT
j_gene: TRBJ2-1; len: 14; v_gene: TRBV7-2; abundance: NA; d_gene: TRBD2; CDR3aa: CASSTREKINEQFF; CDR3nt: TGTGCCAGCAGCACGCGGGAGAAAATAAATGAGCAGTTCTTC
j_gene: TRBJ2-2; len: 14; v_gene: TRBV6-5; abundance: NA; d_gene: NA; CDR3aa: CASAYFGFPGELFF; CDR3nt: TGTGCCAGCGCTTATTTCGGGTTTCCCGGGGAGCTGTTTTTT
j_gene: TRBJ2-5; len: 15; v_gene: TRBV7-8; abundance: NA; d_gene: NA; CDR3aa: CASSSPVFQGETQYF; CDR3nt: TGTGCCAGCAGCTCACCGGTTTTTCAGGGGGAGACCCAGTACTTC
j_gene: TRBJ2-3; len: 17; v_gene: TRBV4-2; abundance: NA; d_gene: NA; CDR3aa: CASSQDLGGRGTDTQYF; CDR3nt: TGTGCCAGCAGCCAAGACCTCGGCGGGCGGGGAACAGATACGCAGTATTTT
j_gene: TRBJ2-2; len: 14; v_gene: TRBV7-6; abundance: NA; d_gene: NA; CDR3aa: CASSLDSGTGELFF; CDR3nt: TGTGCCAGCAGCCTAGACTCAGGCACCGGGGAGCTGTTTTTT
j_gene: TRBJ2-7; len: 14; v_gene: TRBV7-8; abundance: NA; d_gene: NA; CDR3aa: CASSFALPDGEQYF; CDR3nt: TGTGCCAGCAGCTTCGCGCTACCGGACGGTGAGCAGTACTTC
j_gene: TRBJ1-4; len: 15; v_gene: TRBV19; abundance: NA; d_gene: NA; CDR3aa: CASTLATGSLSELFF; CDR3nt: TGTGCCAGTACCCTCGCGACAGGCTCCCTCTCGGAACTGTTTTTT
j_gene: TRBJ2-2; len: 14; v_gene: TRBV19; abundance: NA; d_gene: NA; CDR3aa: CASSIQVNTGELFF; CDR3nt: TGTGCCAGTAGTATACAGGTCAACACCGGGGAGCTGTTTTTT
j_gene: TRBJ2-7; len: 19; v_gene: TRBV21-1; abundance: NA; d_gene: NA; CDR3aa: CATRACGGGCSSQGYEQYF; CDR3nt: TGTGCCACCCGGGCGTGCGGCGGGGGCTGTTCATCCCAGGGGTACGAGCAGTACTTC
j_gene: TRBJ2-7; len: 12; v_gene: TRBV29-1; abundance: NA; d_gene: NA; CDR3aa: CSYVGGTGEQYF; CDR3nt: TGCAGCTATGTAGGGGGGACCGGGGAGCAGTACTTC
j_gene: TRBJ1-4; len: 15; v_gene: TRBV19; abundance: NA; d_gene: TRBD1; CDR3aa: CASRWTRDSNEKLFF; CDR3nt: TGTGCCAGTAGGTGGACCCGGGACAGTAATGAAAAACTGTTTTTT
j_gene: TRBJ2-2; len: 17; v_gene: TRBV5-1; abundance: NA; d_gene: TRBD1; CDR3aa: CASSARNRGLGAGELFF; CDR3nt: TGCGCCAGCAGCGCGCGTAACAGGGGCCTTGGGGCCGGGGAGCTGTTTTTT
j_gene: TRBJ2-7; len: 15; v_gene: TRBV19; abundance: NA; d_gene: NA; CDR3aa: CASSIGLNPTYEQYF; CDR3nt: TGTGCCAGTAGTATTGGGCTGAACCCAACCTACGAGCAGTACTTC
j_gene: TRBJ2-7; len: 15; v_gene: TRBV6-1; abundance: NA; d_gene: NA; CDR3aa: CASSVRAPSPYEQYF; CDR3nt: TGTGCCAGCAGTGTCCGGGCCCCAAGTCCCTACGAGCAGTACTTC
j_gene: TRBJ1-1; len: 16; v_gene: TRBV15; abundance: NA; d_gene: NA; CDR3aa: CATSRDWGGRNTEAFF; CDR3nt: TGTGCCACCAGCAGAGATTGGGGAGGGCGGAACACTGAAGCTTTCTTT
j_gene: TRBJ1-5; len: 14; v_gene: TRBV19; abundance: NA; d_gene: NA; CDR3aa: CASSPPREWEPQHF; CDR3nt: TGTGCCAGTAGTCCCCCTCGAGAGTGGGAGCCCCAGCATTTT
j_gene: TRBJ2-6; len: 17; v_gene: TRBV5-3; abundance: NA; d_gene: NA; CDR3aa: CARSLDREIAGANVLTF; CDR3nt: TGTGCCAGAAGCTTGGACAGGGAAATCGCTGGGGCCAACGTCCTGACTTTC
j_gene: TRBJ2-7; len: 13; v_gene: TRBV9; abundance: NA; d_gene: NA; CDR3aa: CASSASQSREQYF; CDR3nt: TGTGCCAGCAGCGCATCTCAGAGCCGCGAGCAGTACTTC
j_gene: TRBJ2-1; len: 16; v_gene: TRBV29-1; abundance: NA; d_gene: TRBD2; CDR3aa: CSVAGTSGRAGDEQFF; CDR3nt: TGCAGCGTTGCCGGGACTAGCGGGAGGGCCGGCGATGAGCAGTTCTTC
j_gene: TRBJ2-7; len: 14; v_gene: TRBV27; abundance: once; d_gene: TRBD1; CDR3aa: CASSFTGTEGEQYF; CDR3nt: TGTGCCAGCAGTTTTACCGGGACAGAGGGCGAGCAGTACTTC
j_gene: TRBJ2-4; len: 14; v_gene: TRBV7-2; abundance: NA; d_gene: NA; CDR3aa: CASSLDPQLGTQYF; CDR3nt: TGTGCCAGCAGCTTAGACCCGCAGCTAGGCACTCAGTACTTC
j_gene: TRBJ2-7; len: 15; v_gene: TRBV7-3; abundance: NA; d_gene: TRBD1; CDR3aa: CASSDGTGGGYEQYF; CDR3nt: TGTGCCAGCAGCGACGGGACAGGGGGCGGCTACGAGCAGTACTTC
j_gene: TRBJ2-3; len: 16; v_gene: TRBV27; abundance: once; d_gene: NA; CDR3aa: CASSFLAPRSTDTQYF; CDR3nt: TGTGCCAGCAGTTTCCTCGCGCCCCGAAGCACAGATACGCAGTATTTT
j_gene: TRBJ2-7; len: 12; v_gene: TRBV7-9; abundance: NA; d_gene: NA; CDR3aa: CASSANRAEQYF; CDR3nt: TGTGCCAGCAGCGCCAACAGGGCCGAGCAGTACTTC
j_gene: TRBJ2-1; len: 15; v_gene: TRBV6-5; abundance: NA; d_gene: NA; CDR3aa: CASSYSLYTYNEQFF; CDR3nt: TGTGCCAGCAGTTACTCCCTATATACCTACAATGAGCAGTTCTTC
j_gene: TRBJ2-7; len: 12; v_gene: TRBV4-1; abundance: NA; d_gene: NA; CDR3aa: CASSQDGYEQYF; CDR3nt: TGCGCCAGCAGCCAAGACGGGTACGAGCAGTACTTC
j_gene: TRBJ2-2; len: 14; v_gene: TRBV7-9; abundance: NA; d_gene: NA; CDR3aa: CASSVGHNTGELFF; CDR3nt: TGTGCCAGCAGCGTGGGACATAACACCGGGGAGCTGTTTTTT
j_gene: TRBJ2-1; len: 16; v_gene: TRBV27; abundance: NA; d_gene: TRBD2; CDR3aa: CASSLQTSGLADEQFF; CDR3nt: TGTGCCAGCAGTTTACAAACTAGCGGGCTTGCGGATGAGCAGTTCTTC
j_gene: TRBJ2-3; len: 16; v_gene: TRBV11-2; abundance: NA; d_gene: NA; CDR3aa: CASSPHWRGEADTQYF; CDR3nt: TGTGCCAGCAGCCCGCATTGGAGGGGGGAAGCAGATACGCAGTATTTT
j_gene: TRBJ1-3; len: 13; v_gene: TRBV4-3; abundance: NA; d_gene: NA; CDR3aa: CASSPNSGNTIYF; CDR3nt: TGCGCCAGCAGCCCAAACTCTGGAAACACCATATATTTT
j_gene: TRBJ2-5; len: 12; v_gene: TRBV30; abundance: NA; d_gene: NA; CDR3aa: CAWSPPLGKQYF; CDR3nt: TGTGCCTGGAGTCCTCCGTTGGGAAAGCAGTACTTC
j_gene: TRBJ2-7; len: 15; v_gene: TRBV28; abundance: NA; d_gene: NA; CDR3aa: CASSLGVGRSYEQYF; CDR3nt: TGTGCCAGCAGTTTAGGCGTAGGGCGCTCCTACGAGCAGTACTTC
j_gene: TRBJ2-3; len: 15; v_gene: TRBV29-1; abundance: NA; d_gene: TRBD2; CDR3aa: CSVPKLTSGGYTQYF; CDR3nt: TGCAGCGTCCCCAAACTTACTAGCGGAGGCTATACGCAGTATTTT
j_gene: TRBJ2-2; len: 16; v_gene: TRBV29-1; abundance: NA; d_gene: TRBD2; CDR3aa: CSAAGTSGANTGELFF; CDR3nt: TGCAGCGCTGCAGGGACTAGCGGGGCAAACACCGGGGAGCTGTTTTTT
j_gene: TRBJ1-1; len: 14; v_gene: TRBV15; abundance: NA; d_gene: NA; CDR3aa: CATSPRRENTEAFF; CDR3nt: TGTGCCACCTCGCCCCGAAGGGAAAACACTGAAGCTTTCTTT
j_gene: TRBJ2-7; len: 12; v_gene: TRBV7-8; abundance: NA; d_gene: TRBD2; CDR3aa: CASSPGGYEQYF; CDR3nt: TGTGCCAGCAGTCCGGGGGGCTACGAGCAGTACTTC
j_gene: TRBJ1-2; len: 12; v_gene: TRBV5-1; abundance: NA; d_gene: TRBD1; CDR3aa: CASSDDRGGYTF; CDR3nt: TGCGCCAGCAGCGATGACAGGGGCGGCTACACCTTC